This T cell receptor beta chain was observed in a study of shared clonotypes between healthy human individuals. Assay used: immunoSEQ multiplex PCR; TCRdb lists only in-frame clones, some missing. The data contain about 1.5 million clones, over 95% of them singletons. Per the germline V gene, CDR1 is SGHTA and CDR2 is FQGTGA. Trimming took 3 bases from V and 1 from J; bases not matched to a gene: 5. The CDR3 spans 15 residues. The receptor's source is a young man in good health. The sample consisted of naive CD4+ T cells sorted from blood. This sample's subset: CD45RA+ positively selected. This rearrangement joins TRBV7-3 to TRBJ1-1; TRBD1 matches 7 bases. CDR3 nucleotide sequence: TGTGCCAGCAGCTTTGCCGGGACAGAGAACACTGAAGCTTTCTTT. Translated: CASSFAGTENTEAFF.